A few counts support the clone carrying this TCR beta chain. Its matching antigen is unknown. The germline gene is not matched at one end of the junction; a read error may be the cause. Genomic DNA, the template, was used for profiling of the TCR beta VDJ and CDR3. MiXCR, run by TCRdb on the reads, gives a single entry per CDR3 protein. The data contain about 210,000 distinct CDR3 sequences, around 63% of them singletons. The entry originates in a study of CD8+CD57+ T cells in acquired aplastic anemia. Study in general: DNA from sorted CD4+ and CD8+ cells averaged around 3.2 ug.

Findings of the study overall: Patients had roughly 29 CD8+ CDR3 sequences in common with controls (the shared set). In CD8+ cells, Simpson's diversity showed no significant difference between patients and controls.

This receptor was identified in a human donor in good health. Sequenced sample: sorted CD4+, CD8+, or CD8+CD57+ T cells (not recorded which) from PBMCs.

The CDR3 sequence: CSAKIGQTLAYF. The CDR3 coding sequence is TGCAGTGCAAAGATCGGGCAGACCTTGGCTTACTTC. This sequence joins TRBV20-1 and TRBJ1-2; the D is unclear. Germline V CDR1 and CDR2: DFQATT, SNEGSKA (reference sequence). This CDR3 is 12 amino acids long.